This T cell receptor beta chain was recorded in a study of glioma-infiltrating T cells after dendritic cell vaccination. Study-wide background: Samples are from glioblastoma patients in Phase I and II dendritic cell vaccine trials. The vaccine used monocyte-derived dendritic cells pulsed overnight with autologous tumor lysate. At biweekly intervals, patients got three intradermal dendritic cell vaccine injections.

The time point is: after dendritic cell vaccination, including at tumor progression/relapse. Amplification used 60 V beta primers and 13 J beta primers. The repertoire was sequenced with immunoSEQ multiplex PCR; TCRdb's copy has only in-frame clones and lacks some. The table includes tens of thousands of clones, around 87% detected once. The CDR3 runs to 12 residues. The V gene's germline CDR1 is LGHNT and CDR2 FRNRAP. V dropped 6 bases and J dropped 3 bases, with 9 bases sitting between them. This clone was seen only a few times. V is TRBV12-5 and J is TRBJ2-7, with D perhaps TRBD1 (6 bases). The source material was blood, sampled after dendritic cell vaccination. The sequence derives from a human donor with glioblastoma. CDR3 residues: CASGAGVYEQYF. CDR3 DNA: TGTGCTAGTGGGGCAGGGGTCTACGAGCAGTACTTC. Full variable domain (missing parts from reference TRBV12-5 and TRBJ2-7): DARVTQTPRHKVTEMGQEVTMRCQPILGHNTVFWYRQTMMQGLELLAYFRNRAPLDDSGMPKDRFSAEMPDATLATLKIQPSEPRDSAVYFCASGAGVYEQYFGPGTRLTVT.